Sequencing of this TCR beta chain was carried out in a study of blood T cell repertoires in COVID-19 (dated by TCRdb to about 2020). With respect to the entire study: Samples from collaborators originated in the United States, Italy and Spain and spanned both the acute and convalescent phases of COVID-19. The prospective study material was composed of cDNA or gDNA derived from T cells, B-cell-depleted T cells, or PBMCs. The dataset comprised deeply sampled blood TCRbeta repertoires from subjects exposed to, actively infected with, or recovered from COVID-19. The repertoires were made available in a free public database intended to serve as a resource for research on the immune response to SARS-CoV-2. Samples were obtained from the ongoing ImmuneRACE study (first 160 participants) and from some 1,200 subjects provided by 6 global collaborators. Nearly every sample came with metadata listing a de-identified subject ID, COVID-19 status, age in years and sex. HLA class I and class II types, where available, came from metadata supplied by the sample provider rather than from assay-based typing. Overall study results and their limits: The quantity of clinical and demographic metadata differed by source and by participant and was supplied without curation.

TCRbeta CDR3 regions were amplified from genomic DNA using the immunoSEQ Assay, a bias-controlled multiplex PCR. The published analysis was carried out like this. The number of nucleated cells in each sample was estimated by amplification of reference gene primers within the assay. To quantify the absolute abundance of each unique TCRbeta CDR3 rearrangement, sequence reads were collapsed and filtered. For each sample, productive Simpson clonality was calculated by taking the square root of Simpson's diversity index across productive rearrangements. This immuneACCESS table, as held by TCRdb, lists in-frame sequences with V and J called but not all clones. Of the missing ones, under half trace to an unresolved V gene in checked studies; the others have no known cause. V, J and clone size are those of that table, while D and trimming were read from the DNA. The sample table shows more than 100,000 clones, and about 87% are seen once. 3.5% to 4.5% of the sample is in the top ten clones.

Each collaborating institution followed its own protocols to collect whole blood in K2EDTA tubes. For TCRbeta analysis, collaborator samples were shipped as frozen whole blood, as isolated PBMCs, or as DNA extracted from either sample type. This clone has just a few counts. Its antigen is currently not known. No much larger clonotype is one base removed from it; base qualities were not supplied. CDR1 and CDR2, looked up from the germline V gene, are MNHEY and SVGAGI. CDR3 length: 14 amino acids, cysteine to phenylalanine. Left in the record is the CDR3 DNA by itself, 42 bases read in frame from the first base. Relative to germline, V is missing 7 bases and J is missing 0 bases, with 3 bases of the junction outside any gene match.

Sample: peripheral blood. The rearrangement joined TRBV6-5 to TRBJ2-1, with 7 middle bases fitting TRBD2. The sequence was obtained from a woman aged 60 to 75 with acute or convalescent COVID-19. The CDR3 region has the sequence CASTGTNSYNEQFF. The nucleotides are TGTGCCAGCACCGGGACTAACTCCTACAATGAGCAGTTCTTC.